This T cell receptor beta chain is drawn from a study of vaccination and CD4 T cells after COVID-19. Study background: Post-vaccination specimens were collected at a median of roughly 78 days following dose two (range 14 to 241). Stimulation of cells relied on overlapping spike peptides derived from SARS-CoV-2, HCoV-NL63, HCoV-OC43 and HCoV-229E.

With respect to this clonotype: Its antigen is not identified.

The assay that was used to sequence DNA from cultured CD4+ T cells was the Oncomine TCR Beta short-read assay. Extraction of genomic DNA was performed on cultured CD4+ T cells. TCRdb reanalysed the PCR reads using MiXCR and keeps one entry per CDR3 protein. The repertoire holds over 14,000 distinct CDR3 sequences, with over 45% as singletons. Treatment specified: roughly ten-day PBMC culture with coronavirus spike peptide pools or control peptides (ViraFEST assay). This TCR was recovered from a human donor who had recovered from COVID-19. Source material: CD4+ T cells from blood, cultured in vitro.

This CDR3 reads CSATRGTDTQYF. In DNA form, the CDR3 reads TGCAGTGCTACGCGGGGCACAGATACGCAGTATTTT. The rearrangement joins TRBV20-1 to TRBJ2-3; the D gene is possibly TRBD2 (5 bases). Germline CDR1 DFQATT, CDR2 SNEGSKA (reference sequence). The CDR3 is made up of 12 amino acids. V lost 4 bases, J lost 1 base, and 6 bases lay in between.